This T cell receptor beta chain was documented in a study of blood T cell repertoires in COVID-19. Study-wide context: Samples representing acute and convalescent COVID-19 were sourced from the United States, Italy and Spain. PBMCs, B-cell-depleted T cells, or T cells provided the cDNA or gDNA that made up the material.

The germline CDR1 and CDR2 sequences are SGHAT and FQDESV (reference sequence). CDR3 length: 16 amino acids. Trimming shortened V by 7 bases and J by 9 bases, and 25 bases separated the two germline ends. Original handling: The assay estimated nucleated cells by amplifying reference gene primers. Assay used: immunoSEQ multiplex PCR; TCRdb lists only in-frame clones, some missing. Clone size and V and J calls were adopted from that table, with D and trimming inferred from the DNA. The sample yields under 150,000 clones, 85% seen once. Sequenced: peripheral blood. This sequence was found in a human donor in a cohort sampled during active COVID-19. The chain carries TRBV11-1 and TRBJ2-1; D possibly corresponds to TRBD1 (5 bases). Written as DNA, the CDR3 is TGTGCCAGCAATCTCGACTGGCTGGGGCAAGGCAGTGAGCAGTTCTTC. Its protein product is CASNLDWLGQGSEQFF.